Shown below are 26 T cell receptor beta chains from a single sample sequenced in a study of blood T cell repertoires in COVID-19. TCRdb's table, derived via immunoSEQ multiplex PCR, lists solely in-frame clones and lacks some. In the table there are 45,000 to 65,000 clones, approximately 88% of which are singletons. The sequencing input was peripheral blood. The receptor set was obtained from a human donor in a cohort sampled during active COVID-19.

J is TRBJ2-1 and V is TRBV2; D is possibly TRBD2 (6 bases). Germline loops: CDR1 SNHLY, CDR2 FYNNEI. The CDR3 totals 16 residues. With 2 bases removed from V and 4 bases from J, the gap between germline ends came to 15 bases. The CDR3 region is CASSEMGLGVYNEQFF. CDR3 nucleotides: TGTGCCAGCAGTGAAATGGGACTCGGGGTTTACAATGAGCAGTTCTTC.

The rearrangement links TRBV7-9 to TRBJ2-3; a possible D gene is TRBD1 (8 bases). This CDR3 contains 15 residues. The germline CDR1 and CDR2 sequences are SEHNR and FQNEAQ (reference sequence). V was pared by 4 bases and J by 4 bases, with 15 bases between. The CDR3 sequence: CASSSRQGRADTQYF. For the CDR3, the DNA is TGTGCCAGCAGCTCCCGACAGGGGAGGGCAGATACGCAGTATTTT.

The chain carries TRBV15 and TRBJ2-4; weak D call: TRBD2 (6 bases). Germline CDR1 is LNHNV and CDR2 is YYDKDF (reference sequence). V lost 1 base, J lost 10 bases, and 17 bases lay in between. The CDR3 is 15 amino acids. As DNA, the CDR3 is TGTGCCACCAGCAGAGGGGTACAGGTGGGAGGAATTCAGTACTTC. Protein product: CATSRGVQVGGIQYF. Full variable domain (rest looked up from reference TRBV15 and TRBJ2-4): DAMVIQNPRYQVTQFGKPVTLSCSQTLNHNVMYWYQQKSSQAPKLLFHYYDKDFNNEADTPDNFQSRRPNTSFCFLDIRSPGLGDTAMYLCATSRGVQVGGIQYFGAGTRLSVL.

This clone occurred once. The chain's CDR3 is CAWSEGLRGYGYTF. The DNA of the CDR3 is TGTGCCTGGAGTGAAGGTCTTCGGGGCTATGGCTACACCTTC. The V and J genes are TRBV30 and TRBJ1-2; no firm D call. Germline assignment: CDR1 GTSNPN and CDR2 SVGIG (reference sequence). This CDR3 contains 14 residues. The V gene lost 1 base and the J gene lost 4 bases, with 13 bases spanning the gap. The full variable domain, its missing parts supplied by reference TRBV30 and TRBJ1-2, is SQTIHQWPATLVQPVGSPLSLECTVEGTSNPNLYWYRQAAGRGLQLLFYSVGIGQISSEVPQNLSASRPQDRQFILSSKKLLLSDSGFYLCAWSEGLRGYGYTFGSGTRLTVV.

The CDR3 region has the DNA TGTGCCAGCTCAACCCGGACTAGCGGGGGCACCGGGGAGCTGTTTTTT. It translates to CASSTRTSGGTGELFF. This chain links TRBV18 with TRBJ2-2; the match to TRBD2 covers 13 bases. Per germline, CDR1 KGHSH and CDR2 LQKENI. CDR3 size: 16 residues. V lost 5 bases and J lost 4; bases outside the gene matches: 4.

This clone was seen more than once but under ten times. In nucleotides, the CDR3 is TGTGCCAGCTCACCAACCGGCAGCGGGTTTAGCTCCTACAATGAGCAGTTCTTC. Encoded protein: CASSPTGSGFSSYNEQFF. The chain recombines TRBV18 with TRBJ2-1, with D perhaps TRBD2 (6 bases). The V gene lost 2 bases and the J gene lost 0 bases, with 17 bases spanning the gap. In germline, CDR1 is KGHSH, CDR2 LQKENI. This CDR3 is 18 amino acids long. Full variable domain (outside the CDR3, taken from reference TRBV18 and TRBJ2-1): NAGVMQNPRHLVRRRGQEARLRCSPMKGHSHVYWYRQLPEEGLKFMVYLQKENIIDESGMPKERFSAEFPKEGPSILRIQQVVRGDSAAYFCASSPTGSGFSSYNEQFFGPGTRLTVL.

In nucleotides, the CDR3 is TGTGCCAGCACCGAAACCCAGATCGGACTAGCGGAGGCCTACGAGCAGTACTTC. Translating it yields CASTETQIGLAEAYEQYF. The chain couples TRBV27 to TRBJ2-7, with TRBD2 matching over 10 bases. Germline trimming cut 7 bases from V and 2 bases from J; bases unmatched to any gene: 17. This CDR3 is 18 amino acids long. Germline CDR1 reads MNHEY; CDR2 reads SMNVEV (reference sequence).

The chain carries TRBV19 and TRBJ2-1; the D gene is possibly TRBD2 (5 bases). Trimming shortened V by 5 bases and J by 5 bases, and 22 bases separated the two germline ends. CDR1 is LNHDA, CDR2 SQIVND, per germline (reference sequence). The CDR3 totals 17 residues. The DNA for the CDR3 is TGTGCCAGTAGTGAACCAATCCGGGGTCAGAGGGACAATGAGCAGTTCTTC. Its translation: CASSEPIRGQRDNEQFF.

The V call is TRBV7-2, the J call TRBJ2-5; D possibly corresponds to TRBD1 (6 bases). This CDR3 contains 16 residues. Trimming pared 4 bases from V and 5 bases from J, leaving 20 bases between. Germline CDR1 SGHTA, CDR2 FQGNSA. In DNA, the CDR3 is TGTGCCAGCAGCTCCGGTGGCCAGGGGCCACGGGAGACCCAGTACTTC. Protein product: CASSSGGQGPRETQYF.

The rearrangement joins TRBV2 to TRBJ2-3; the match to TRBD2 covers 8 bases. Germline values: CDR1 SNHLY, CDR2 FYNNEI. V dropped 2 bases and J dropped 2; count of bases not matched to a gene: 6. This CDR3 comprises 16 residues. The CDR3, as DNA: TGTGCCAGCAGTGAAAGGGTTAGCGGGATCACAGATACGCAGTATTTT. Its translation is CASSERVSGITDTQYF.

The chain carries TRBV20-1 and TRBJ1-2; D perhaps matches TRBD1 (5 bases). The V gene lost 5 bases and the J gene lost 7 bases, with 8 bases spanning the gap. Germline lookup yields CDR1 DFQATT and CDR2 SNEGSKA (reference sequence). The CDR3 totals 10 residues. CDR3 sequence reads: CSALRGGYTF. The CDR3 region has the DNA TGCAGTGCTCTAAGGGGTGGCTACACCTTC.

By share of the sample, this clone is medium-sized (0.01 to 0.1%). This sample also contains other DNA sequences that code for the same CDR3. The chain employs TRBV19 and TRBJ1-1; D remains ambiguous. This CDR3 comprises 12 residues. The V gene's germline CDR1 is LNHDA and CDR2 SQIVND (reference sequence). V was shortened by 3 bases and J by 5 bases, with 7 bases between the two germline ends. Here the CDR3 reads CASSIGITEAFF. CDR3 coding DNA: TGTGCCAGTAGTATCGGGATAACTGAAGCTTTCTTT. Supplemented by reference TRBV19 and TRBJ1-1, the full variable domain reads DGGITQSPKYLFRKEGQNVTLSCEQNLNHDAMYWYRQDPGQGLRLIYYSQIVNDFQKGDIAEGYSVSREKKESFPLTVTSAQKNPTAFYLCASSIGITEAFFGQGTRLTVV.

The V gene is TRBV10-3, the J gene TRBJ2-5; TRBD2 matches at 8 bases. Germline-derived CDR1 and CDR2 are ENHRY and SYGVKD. This CDR3 is built from 17 residues. The V and J ends lost 0 bases and 5 bases, in that order; junction bases with no gene match: 11. For the CDR3, the DNA is TGTGCCATCAGTGAGTCTATAATTAGCGGGAAAGGGGAGACCCAGTACTTC. It translates to CAISESIISGKGETQYF.

The chain employs TRBV5-6 and TRBJ2-7; a weak D match, TRBD2 (5 bases). The CDR3 contains 14 residues. Per the germline V gene, CDR1 is SGHDT and CDR2 is YYEEEE. Trimming removed 4 bases from V and 6 bases from J, with 17 bases in between. The CDR3 DNA is TGTGCCAGCAGCACGAGCGGATTCGGGGTCGAGCAGTACTTC. It is translated as CASSTSGFGVEQYF.

The count of this clone is one. The genes are TRBV2 and TRBJ2-3, with 9 bases matching TRBD2. With 7 bases clipped from V and 0 bases from J, the junction kept 17 bases outside the gene matches. CDR1 and CDR2 from the germline V gene are SNHLY and FYNNEI. The CDR3 extends over 19 amino acids. CDR3 sequence (DNA): TGTGCCAGCACCCACGGGATAGGAGCGGGGGGAACTAGCACAGATACGCAGTATTTT. This encodes CASTHGIGAGGTSTDTQYF.

The chain links TRBV28 to TRBJ2-7; 7 positions agree with TRBD1. This CDR3 has 14 residues. Germline assignment: CDR1 MDHEN and CDR2 SYDVKM. V shed 6 bases and J 6 bases; nucleotides not matched to a gene: 11. The CDR3: CASRIGGQQVEQYF. The DNA for the CDR3 is TGTGCCAGCAGAATAGGGGGCCAACAGGTCGAGCAGTACTTC.

The chain is built from TRBV7-3 and TRBJ2-1; 11 bases are a match to TRBD2. V shed 5 bases and J 6 bases; nucleotides not matched to a gene: 9. Germline V gene data show CDR1 as SGHTA and CDR2 as FQGTGA. CDR3 size: 16 residues. The CDR3 here is CASSLVAGGPPNEQFF. CDR3 in DNA: TGTGCCAGCAGCCTGGTAGCGGGAGGGCCCCCCAATGAGCAGTTCTTC.

CDR3 sequence (DNA): TGTGCCAGCTCACCAAGTAGTAACAATGAGCAGTTCTTC. It specifies CASSPSSNNEQFF. This rearrangement joins TRBV18 to TRBJ2-1; D uncertain. V was clipped by 2 bases and J by 5 bases, with 7 bases between them. The CDR3 covers 13 residues. The germline V gene has CDR1 KGHSH and CDR2 LQKENI.

This clone was seen just once. This chain connects TRBV2 to TRBJ2-5, with D unresolved. The germline V and J ends were trimmed by 5 bases and 5 bases, with 3 bases remaining between them. The CDR3 runs to 10 residues. The germline CDR1 and CDR2 sequences are SNHLY and FYNNEI. CDR3 region: CASSLETQYF. The CDR3 coding sequence is TGTGCCAGCAGTCTGGAGACCCAGTACTTC.

This chain joins TRBV7-2 and TRBJ1-3; D remains ambiguous. Germline lookup yields CDR1 SGHTA and CDR2 FQGNSA. This CDR3 comprises 15 residues. Trimming pared 5 bases from V and 3 bases from J, leaving 14 bases between. The CDR3 sequence is CASSLGQRIGNTIYF. In DNA form, the CDR3 reads TGTGCCAGCAGCCTAGGGCAGCGAATTGGAAACACCATATATTTT.

The chain employs TRBV2 and TRBJ2-1; 8 bases map to TRBD2. V shed 7 bases and J 2 bases; nucleotides not matched to a gene: 7. This CDR3 region has 15 residues. The germline CDR1 and CDR2 sequences are SNHLY and FYNNEI. The CDR3 reads CASMVGGDAYNEQFF. CDR3 nucleotide sequence: TGTGCCAGCATGGTCGGGGGGGACGCCTACAATGAGCAGTTCTTC. Full variable domain (rest looked up from reference TRBV2 and TRBJ2-1): EPEVTQTPSHQVTQMGQEVILRCVPISNHLYFYWYRQILGQKVEFLVSFYNNEISEKSEIFDDQFSVERPDGSNFTLKIRSTKLEDSAMYFCASMVGGDAYNEQFFGPGTRLTVL.

The rearrangement links TRBV2 to TRBJ1-4; TRBD1 aligns across 10 bases. Germline lookup yields CDR1 SNHLY and CDR2 FYNNEI. The CDR3 sequence is 14 residues long. After removal of 6 bases from V and 6 bases from J, the junction contained 4 bases not matched to a gene. The CDR3, as DNA: TGTGCCAGCAGGACAGGGGGCGTTGATGAAAAACTGTTTTTT. Its protein is CASRTGGVDEKLFF. Full variable domain (rest looked up from reference TRBV2 and TRBJ1-4): EPEVTQTPSHQVTQMGQEVILRCVPISNHLYFYWYRQILGQKVEFLVSFYNNEISEKSEIFDDQFSVERPDGSNFTLKIRSTKLEDSAMYFCASRTGGVDEKLFFGSGTQLSVL.

The V call is TRBV19, the J call TRBJ1-5; possibly TRBD1 for D (6 bases). Germline lookup yields CDR1 LNHDA and CDR2 SQIVND (reference sequence). This CDR3 spans 14 amino acids. Trimming shortened V by 7 bases and J by 3 bases, and 13 bases separated the two germline ends. CDR3 in amino acids: CASTSGQLNQPQHF. CDR3 DNA sequence: TGTGCCAGTACCTCTGGACAGCTCAATCAGCCCCAGCATTTT.

This clone was observed a few times. The chain recombines TRBV7-9 with TRBJ1-1; no clear D. The CDR3 is made up of 13 amino acids. Trimming left V 5 bases short and J 3 bases short, with 10 bases between. Per germline, CDR1 SEHNR and CDR2 FQNEAQ (reference sequence). The chain's CDR3 is CASSPMSDTEAFF. CDR3 in DNA: TGTGCCAGCAGCCCCATGTCGGACACTGAAGCTTTCTTT.

V usage is TRBV6-2 or TRBV6-3 and J usage is TRBJ1-6, with TRBD1 identical over 9 bases. The CDR3 is made up of 15 amino acids. Germline V lookup: CDR1 MNHEY, CDR2 SVGEGT. Trimming at V came to 6 bases and at J to 9 bases, leaving 9 bases not matched to a gene. DNA for the CDR3: TGTGCCAGCAGCTCACAGGGGGCCCATGCTTCACCCCTCCACTTT. Translated: CASSSQGAHASPLHF.

The chain carries TRBV7-8 and TRBJ2-7, with 11 positions matching TRBD2. Germline loops: CDR1 SGHVS, CDR2 FQNEAQ. V trimming: 5 bases; J trimming: 11 bases; junction bases outside the gene matches: 11. The CDR3 covers 14 residues. The CDR3 loop is CASSHPLAGGSEYF. The CDR3, as DNA: TGTGCCAGCAGCCACCCCCTAGCGGGAGGCTCCGAGTACTTC. Full variable domain (rest looked up from reference TRBV7-8 and TRBJ2-7): GAGVSQSPRYKVAKRGQDVALRCDPISGHVSLFWYQQALGQGPEFLTYFQNEAQLDKSGLPSDRFFAERPEGSVSTLKIQRTQQEDSAVYLCASSHPLAGGSEYFGPGTRLTVT.